This is a list of T cell receptor beta chains from one sample in a study of blood T cell repertoires in COVID-19. Clones were sequenced by immunoSEQ multiplex PCR, and TCRdb holds only the in-frame ones, with some missing. The table includes some 60,000 clones, around 86% detected once. Sequencing used peripheral blood. The receptors originated from a human donor in a cohort sampled during active COVID-19. CDR3s include the opening cysteine and the closing phenylalanine or tryptophan. The D gene is left open where the match is weak. For some rows the clone size is stated as once, few or many, or as a class when expanded; others skip it.

V gene	J gene	clone size	D gene	CDR3 protein	CDR3 DNA
TRBV29-1	TRBJ1-5	NA	NA	CSTGTTGNQPQHF	TGCAGCACCGGGACAACTGGCAATCAGCCCCAGCATTTT
TRBV20-1	TRBJ2-1	NA	TRBD2	CSASLSSGVWNEQFF	TGCAGTGCTAGTCTGTCTAGCGGGGTATGGAATGAGCAGTTCTTC
TRBV24-1	TRBJ2-1	NA	TRBD1	CATSDDRGGNEQFF	TGTGCCACCAGTGATGACAGGGGGGGGAATGAGCAGTTCTTC
TRBV5-6	TRBJ1-1	NA	TRBD1	CASSLNFGTGFMNTEAFF	TGTGCCAGCAGCTTAAATTTCGGGACAGGATTCATGAACACTGAAGCTTTCTTT
TRBV9	TRBJ1-2	once	TRBD1	CASSVGTGNFGYTF	TGTGCCAGCAGCGTAGGGACAGGGAATTTTGGCTACACCTTC
TRBV12-5	TRBJ2-3	NA	NA	CASGLGTGITDTQYF	TGTGCTAGTGGTTTGGGAACAGGTATCACAGATACGCAGTATTTT
TRBV9	TRBJ1-4	NA	TRBD1	CASSGQGDRGVRKLFF	TGTGCCAGCAGCGGACAGGGGGACAGGGGGGTACGAAAACTGTTTTTT
TRBV5-1	TRBJ2-5	NA	NA	CASSSPGGQETQYF	TGCGCCAGCAGCTCCCCCGGCGGCCAAGAGACCCAGTACTTC
TRBV5-1	TRBJ2-5	NA	TRBD1	CASSPRGQVGQETQYF	TGCGCCAGCAGCCCCCGGGGACAGGTTGGCCAAGAGACCCAGTACTTC
TRBV6-5	TRBJ2-1	NA	TRBD2	CASKGLAGGNEQFF	TGTGCCAGCAAAGGACTAGCGGGGGGGAATGAGCAGTTCTTC
TRBV21-1	TRBJ2-1	NA	NA	CASSSYPGLAGRYNEQFF	TGTGCCAGCAGCAGTTACCCGGGACTAGCGGGGAGGTACAATGAGCAGTTCTTC
TRBV6-6	TRBJ2-3	NA	NA	CASSRMGTGDRIDTQYF	TGTGCCAGCAGTCGAATGGGGACGGGGGACCGGATAGATACGCAGTATTTT
TRBV7-2	TRBJ1-5	NA	TRBD1	CASSLGGTAVSQPQHF	TGTGCCAGCAGCTTAGGTGGGACAGCGGTGAGTCAGCCCCAGCATTTT
TRBV5-6	TRBJ2-7	few	NA	CASSSPGEQYF	TGTGCCAGCAGCTCCCCCGGCGAGCAGTACTTC
TRBV5-8	TRBJ2-2	NA	NA	CASSFLGNTGELFF	TGTGCCAGCAGCTTTCTCGGGAACACCGGGGAGCTGTTTTTT
TRBV10-3	TRBJ2-3	NA	TRBD1	CAISARQGSSPGGTDTQYF	TGTGCCATCAGTGCCCGACAGGGATCAAGCCCCGGAGGCACAGATACGCAGTATTTT
TRBV6-5	TRBJ1-2	NA	TRBD1	CASSPGTANYGYTF	TGTGCCAGCAGTCCCGGGACAGCGAACTATGGCTACACCTTC
TRBV7-2	TRBJ1-6	NA	NA	CASTPGLSSYNSPLHF	TGTGCCAGCACCCCAGGGTTGAGCTCCTATAATTCACCCCTCCACTTT
TRBV13	TRBJ1-2	NA	TRBD1	CASSFGQGNYGYTF	TGTGCCAGCAGCTTTGGACAGGGCAACTATGGCTACACCTTC
TRBV6-5	TRBJ1-1	NA	TRBD1	CAIRDRGRGTEAFF	TGTGCCATCCGGGACAGGGGGCGGGGGACTGAAGCTTTCTTT
TRBV2	TRBJ2-5	NA	NA	CASSELQGGETQYF	TGTGCCAGCAGTGAACTGCAGGGCGGAGAGACCCAGTACTTC
TRBV6-5	TRBJ1-6	few	NA	CASSYSTRGSPLHF	TGTGCCAGCAGTTACTCGACCAGGGGTTCACCCCTCCACTTT
TRBV12-3/TRBV12-4	TRBJ2-3	NA	NA	CASRLAGTDTQYF	TGTGCCAGCAGACTAGCTGGCACAGATACGCAGTATTTT
TRBV7-2	TRBJ2-6	NA	NA	CASSSRDTGGANVLTF	TGTGCCAGCAGCAGCCGGGACACGGGTGGGGCCAACGTCCTGACTTTC
TRBV4-2	TRBJ2-5	NA	TRBD2	CASSQDPSGGARGETQYF	TGTGCCAGCAGCCAAGATCCTAGCGGGGGGGCCAGGGGAGAGACCCAGTACTTC
TRBV27	TRBJ2-1	NA	TRBD1	CASSVTGIHEQFF	TGTGCCAGCAGTGTGACAGGGATTCATGAGCAGTTCTTC
TRBV19	TRBJ2-7	once	TRBD2	CASSPGLAGEPLGYEQYF	TGTGCCAGTAGTCCCGGACTAGCGGGGGAGCCGCTTGGCTACGAGCAGTACTTC
TRBV20-1	TRBJ1-2	NA	NA	CSASLGRNYGYTF	TGCAGTGCTAGTTTGGGCAGGAACTATGGCTACACCTTC
TRBV5-5	TRBJ2-3	NA	NA	CASSLVGLSTDTQYF	TGTGCCAGCAGCTTGGTGGGACTGAGCACAGATACGCAGTATTTT
TRBV6-2/TRBV6-3	TRBJ2-7	NA	TRBD2	CASSTSSFVRRGRSYEQYF	TGTGCCAGCAGTACCTCGAGCTTTGTACGGCGGGGGAGGTCCTACGAGCAGTACTTC
TRBV7-9	TRBJ1-4	once	NA	CASSYRAANEKLFF	TGTGCCAGCAGCTACAGAGCAGCTAATGAAAAACTGTTTTTT
TRBV6-5	TRBJ2-5	NA	NA	CASSTGTLEETQYF	TGTGCCAGCAGTACCGGGACACTCGAAGAGACCCAGTACTTC
TRBV7-9	TRBJ2-7	NA	TRBD1	CASSTTGASYEQYF	TGTGCCAGCAGCACGACAGGGGCCTCCTACGAGCAGTACTTC
TRBV5-4	TRBJ1-4	NA	NA	CASSFPGGEKLFF	TGTGCCAGCAGCTTCCCCGGAGGGGAAAAACTGTTTTTT
TRBV2	TRBJ2-3	NA	NA	CASRQGRTDTQYF	TGTGCCAGCAGACAGGGGAGGACAGATACGCAGTATTTT
TRBV18	TRBJ2-7	NA	NA	CASSPSDYEQYF	TGTGCCAGCTCACCCTCAGACTACGAGCAGTACTTC
TRBV19	TRBJ1-2	NA	NA	CASSRSGPLSF	TGTGCCAGTAGCCGGAGCGGGCCCCTCTCCTTC
TRBV7-2	TRBJ1-5	NA	NA	CASSQGQKGQPQHF	TGTGCCAGCAGCCAGGGACAAAAGGGTCAGCCCCAGCATTTT
TRBV4-1	TRBJ2-3	NA	NA	CASSQGDVASSTDTQYF	TGCGCCAGCAGCCAAGGTGATGTCGCGAGTAGCACAGATACGCAGTATTTT
TRBV10-1	TRBJ2-3	NA	TRBD2	CASSESGGVTDTQYF	TGCGCCAGCAGTGAATCCGGGGGGGTCACAGATACGCAGTATTTT
TRBV5-1	TRBJ2-3	NA	TRBD1	CASSLGDRDTDTQYF	TGCGCCAGCAGCTTAGGGGACAGGGACACAGATACGCAGTATTTT
TRBV2	TRBJ2-3	NA	TRBD1	CATTTSDRGRTDTQYF	TGTGCCACCACGACTTCGGACAGGGGGCGGACAGATACGCAGTATTTT
TRBV6-1	TRBJ2-1	NA	TRBD2	CASSEGGLAGGPGKFF	TGTGCCAGCAGTGAAGGAGGACTAGCGGGGGGGCCAGGGAAGTTCTTC
TRBV6-4	TRBJ2-1	many	TRBD2	CASSLSGETYNEQFF	TGTGCCAGCAGCCTTAGCGGGGAAACCTACAATGAGCAGTTCTTC
TRBV6-5	TRBJ2-2	NA	NA	CASTPSRHTGELFF	TGTGCCAGCACCCCTAGTCGTCACACCGGGGAGCTGTTTTTT
TRBV12-5	TRBJ1-5	NA	NA	CASGLVRGQPQHF	TGTGCTAGTGGTTTGGTACGGGGACAGCCCCAGCATTTT
TRBV5-6	TRBJ1-2	NA	TRBD1	CASRLGQGFNYGYTF	TGTGCCAGCAGATTGGGACAGGGGTTTAACTATGGCTACACCTTC
TRBV6-6	TRBJ1-1	NA	NA	CASSHGQSNTEAFF	TGTGCCAGCAGTCACGGACAGTCGAACACTGAAGCTTTCTTT
TRBV9	TRBJ2-1	NA	NA	CASSVGQVFTHEQFF	TGTGCCAGCAGCGTAGGTCAGGTCTTTACCCATGAGCAGTTCTTC
TRBV12-3/TRBV12-4	TRBJ1-1	few	NA	CASSSGMNTEAFF	TGTGCCAGCAGTTCAGGGATGAACACTGAAGCTTTCTTT
TRBV30	TRBJ1-2	NA	TRBD1	CASTQGSYGYTF	TGTGCCTCCACACAGGGGAGCTATGGCTACACCTTC
TRBV2	TRBJ2-3	once	TRBD2	CASIAGAGDVTDTQYF	TGTGCCAGCATTGCCGGGGCGGGGGATGTAACAGATACGCAGTATTTT
TRBV11-2	TRBJ2-7	NA	TRBD2	CASSLDGGAGEQYF	TGTGCCAGCAGCTTAGACGGGGGGGCTGGGGAGCAGTACTTC
TRBV19	TRBJ2-5	NA	TRBD1	CASRGTAQETQYF	TGTGCCAGTAGGGGGACAGCCCAAGAGACCCAGTACTTC
TRBV7-9	TRBJ1-2	NA	TRBD1	CASSLTDRGLTGGYTF	TGTGCCAGCAGCTTAACGGACAGGGGGCTAACTGGTGGCTACACCTTC